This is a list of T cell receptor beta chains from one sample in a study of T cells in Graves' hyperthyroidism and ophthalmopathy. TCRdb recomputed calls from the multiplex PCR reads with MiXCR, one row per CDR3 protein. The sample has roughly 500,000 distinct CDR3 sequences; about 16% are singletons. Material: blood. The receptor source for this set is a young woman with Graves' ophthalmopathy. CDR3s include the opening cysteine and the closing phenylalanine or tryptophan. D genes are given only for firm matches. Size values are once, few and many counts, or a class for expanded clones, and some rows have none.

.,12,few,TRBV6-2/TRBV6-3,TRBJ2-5,TGTGCCAGCGCCAGGCGGCAAGAGACCCAGTACTTC,CASARRQETQYF
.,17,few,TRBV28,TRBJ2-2,TGTGCCAGCAGTTTTTCGGGTGGCGGGCATTTCACCGGGGAGCTGTTTTTT,CASSFSGGGHFTGELFF
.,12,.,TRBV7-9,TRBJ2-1,TGTGCCAGCAGCTTTCTATTCGATGAGCAGTTCTTC,CASSFLFDEQFF
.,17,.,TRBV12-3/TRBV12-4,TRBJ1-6,TGTGCCAGCAGTTTCTCTGGGTCGGGGGGCGCTTATTCACCCCTCCACTTT,CASSFSGSGGAYSPLHF
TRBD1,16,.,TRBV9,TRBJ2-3,TGTGCCAGCAGCGTAGGAGACAGGGGATTCGCAGATACGCAGTATTTT,CASSVGDRGFADTQYF
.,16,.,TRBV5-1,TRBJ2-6,TGCGCCAGCAGCTTGGACCGGCTCTCTGGGGCCAACGTCCTGACTTTC,CASSLDRLSGANVLTF
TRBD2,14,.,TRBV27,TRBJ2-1,TGTGCCAGCAGACCTAGCGGAGTCTACAATGAGCAGTTCTTC,CASRPSGVYNEQFF
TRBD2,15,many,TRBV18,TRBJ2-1,TGTGCCAGCTCACCACGGAGAGCGGGAGAGGGTGAGCAGTTCTTC,CASSPRRAGEGEQFF
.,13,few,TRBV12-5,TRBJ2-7,TGTGCTAGTGGTTTTACCGAGTTTGGGGAGCAGTACTTC,CASGFTEFGEQYF
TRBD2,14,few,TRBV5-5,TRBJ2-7,TGTGCCAGCAGCCCGGGACTACCGGGCTACGAGCAGTACTTC,CASSPGLPGYEQYF
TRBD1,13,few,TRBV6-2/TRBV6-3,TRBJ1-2,TGTGCCAGCAGTTGGGACAGGAACTATGGCTACACCTTC,CASSWDRNYGYTF
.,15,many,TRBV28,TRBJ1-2,TGTGCCAGCACCCTCGGAGGGGGACGGACATATGGCTACACCTTC,CASTLGGGRTYGYTF
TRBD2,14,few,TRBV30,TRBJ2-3,TGTGCCTGGAGTGTTTCCCTGGGGGGGGATACGCAGTATTTT,CAWSVSLGGDTQYF
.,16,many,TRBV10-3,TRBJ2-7,TGTGCCATCAGTGAGTCGAGGCAGGGGTTGAACTACGAGCAGTACTTC,CAISESRQGLNYEQYF
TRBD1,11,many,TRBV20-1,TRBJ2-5,TGCAGTCAGGACAGGGGACAGACCCAGTACTTC,CSQDRGQTQYF
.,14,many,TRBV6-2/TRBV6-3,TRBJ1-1,TGTGCCAGCAGGGATCCGGGACGGCTACTTGAAGCTTTCTTT,CASRDPGRLLEAFF
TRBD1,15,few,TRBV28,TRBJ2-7,TGTGCCAGCAGTCTTTCCGGGACAGGGGAATACGAGCAGTACTTC,CASSLSGTGEYEQYF
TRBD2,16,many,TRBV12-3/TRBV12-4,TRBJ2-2,TGTGCCAGCAGGACCGGGACTAGCGGGAACACCGGGGAGCTGTTTTTT,CASRTGTSGNTGELFF
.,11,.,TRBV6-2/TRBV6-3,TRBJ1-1,TGTGCCAGCAGTCAGACAGGTGAAGCTTTCTTT,CASSQTGEAFF
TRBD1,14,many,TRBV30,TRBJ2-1,TGTGCCTATACCCCGGGACAGGGCCTCAATGAGCAGTTCTTC,CAYTPGQGLNEQFF
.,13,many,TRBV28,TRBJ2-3,TGTGCCAGCAGTCGACAGTTGGCAGATACGCAGTATTTT,CASSRQLADTQYF
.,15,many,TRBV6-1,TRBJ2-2,TGTGCCAGCAGTGGGGAGATAGCTAACACCGGGGAGCTGTTTTTT,CASSGEIANTGELFF
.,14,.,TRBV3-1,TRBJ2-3,TGTGCCAGCAGCCAGCAGGGGGGTACAGATACGCAGTATTTT,CASSQQGGTDTQYF
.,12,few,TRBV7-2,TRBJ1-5,TGTGCCAGCAGCTTATGGTCTCAGCCCCAGCATTTT,CASSLWSQPQHF
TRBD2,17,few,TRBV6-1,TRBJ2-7,TGTGCCAGCAGTTCCGGACTAGCGGGAGCCGGCTCCTACGAGCAGTACTTC,CASSSGLAGAGSYEQYF
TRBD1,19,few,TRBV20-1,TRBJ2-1,TGCAGTGCTAGAGACGAAAAGAAACTGGGACAGGTCGATTACAATGAGCAGTTCTTC,CSARDEKKLGQVDYNEQFF
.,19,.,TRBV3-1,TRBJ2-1,TGTGCCAGCAGCCAACCTGGCCGGGGGAGGATTTGGGGTCACAATGAGCAGTTCTTC,CASSQPGRGRIWGHNEQFF
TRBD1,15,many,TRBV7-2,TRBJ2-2,TGTGCCAGCAGCCCGGACAGGGCGAACACCGGGGAGCTGTTTTTT,CASSPDRANTGELFF
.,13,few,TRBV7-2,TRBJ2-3,TGTGCCAGCAGGCCATCTAGCACAGATACGCAGTATTTT,CASRPSSTDTQYF
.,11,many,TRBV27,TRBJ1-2,TGTGCCAGCAGGGACGGCTATGGCTACACCTTC,CASRDGYGYTF
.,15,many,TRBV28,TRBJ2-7,TGTGCCAGCAGTTTAGGGAACTGGATCTCCTACGAGCAGTACTTC,CASSLGNWISYEQYF
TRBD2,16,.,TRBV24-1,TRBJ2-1,TGTGCCACCAGTGATTGGGCGGGAGGCTCCTACAATGAGCAGTTCTTC,CATSDWAGGSYNEQFF
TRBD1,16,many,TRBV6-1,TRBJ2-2,TGTGCCAGCAGTCCGACAGGGCGCTCCGTGGCCGGGGAGCTGTTTTTT,CASSPTGRSVAGELFF
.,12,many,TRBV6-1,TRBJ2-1,TGTGCCAGCAGTGGGCTAGCTTTGGAGCAGTTCTTC,CASSGLALEQFF
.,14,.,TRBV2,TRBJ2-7,TGTGCCAGCCAACCTCAACAGGAGATCTACGAGCAGTACTTC,CASQPQQEIYEQYF
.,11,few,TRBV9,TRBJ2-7,TGTGCCAGCCCAGGTGGGGTCGAGCAGTACTTC,CASPGGVEQYF
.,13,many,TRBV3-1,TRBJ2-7,TGTGCCAGCAGCACAACGGTATTCTACGAGCAGTACTTC,CASSTTVFYEQYF
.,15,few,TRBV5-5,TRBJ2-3,TGTGCCAGCAGCCCAGGTTCACCCCACACAGATACGCAGTATTTT,CASSPGSPHTDTQYF
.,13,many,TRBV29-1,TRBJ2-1,TGCAGCGTTGATCAGCGGACATACAATGAGCAGTTCTTC,CSVDQRTYNEQFF
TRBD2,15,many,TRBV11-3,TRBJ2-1,TGTGCCAGCAGCTTTTACGCGGGAGGGTTCAATGAGCAGTTCTTC,CASSFYAGGFNEQFF